A single sample gave rise to the 12 T cell receptor beta chains below, sequenced in a study of blood T cell repertoires in COVID-19. TCRdb's copy holds only in-frame clones and misses some; the assay was immunoSEQ multiplex PCR. The top ten clones hold approximately 5% of a sample with tens of thousands of clones, 88% of them seen once. The sequenced sample was peripheral blood. The receptor set was obtained from a human donor in a cohort sampled during active COVID-19.

This clone was recorded once. The chain recombines TRBV15 with TRBJ2-5, with a possible D match to TRBD2 (7 bases). Germline V gives CDR1 LNHNV, CDR2 YYDKDF (reference sequence). The V end lost 0 bases, the J end lost 5 bases, and 13 bases lay between the germline ends. The length of the CDR3 is 15 residues. The CDR3 nucleotides read TGTGCCACCAGCAGAGATTGGGGGGGCCGGGAGACCCAGTACTTC. Amino acid sequence: CATSRDWGGRETQYF.

This chain links TRBV10-3 with TRBJ2-3, with TRBD2 matching over 9 bases. With V trimmed by 10 bases and J by 4 bases, 9 bases remained unmatched. CDR3 length: 14 residues. Per the germline V gene, CDR1 is ENHRY and CDR2 is SYGVKD. The CDR3 sequence is CASRLAGIADTQYF. CDR3 in DNA: TGTGCCAGCAGGCTAGCGGGGATCGCAGATACGCAGTATTTT.

This chain uses TRBV5-1 with TRBJ2-2, with a weak D call TRBD2 (6 bases). V was trimmed by 2 bases and J by 1 base, leaving 12 bases between them. Germline CDR1 reads SGHRS; CDR2 reads YFSETQ. This CDR3 contains 16 residues. CDR3 in DNA: TGCGCCAGCAGCTTTCGATGGGGGGAGAACACCGGGGAGCTGTTTTTT. Protein product: CASSFRWGENTGELFF.

The chain couples TRBV19 to TRBJ1-1; D is ambiguous. Germline-derived CDR1 and CDR2 are LNHDA and SQIVND (reference sequence). With 1 base removed from V and 1 base from J, the gap between germline ends came to 7 bases. The CDR3 covers 14 residues. The DNA of the CDR3 is TGTGCCAGTAGTATAGGTCCGAGGAACACTGAAGCTTTCTTT. Its translation: CASSIGPRNTEAFF.

The J gene is TRBJ1-4, the V gene TRBV3-1 (or the pseudogene TRBV3-2); D perhaps matches TRBD1 (5 bases). The germline gives CDR1 LGHDT, CDR2 YNNKEL (reference sequence). Deletions cut 1 base from V and 10 bases from J, with 16 bases between. The CDR3 runs to 15 residues. The CDR3 coding sequence is TGTGCCAGCAGCCAAGGGGTCAGGAGCACAGGAAAACTGTTTTTT. Translation: CASSQGVRSTGKLFF.

The J gene is TRBJ1-1, the V gene TRBV6-5; D may be TRBD1 (6 bases). Trimming left V 3 bases short and J 5 bases short, with 19 bases between. Germline V gene data show CDR1 as MNHEY and CDR2 as SVGAGI. The CDR3 sequence is 16 residues long. The CDR3 reads CASSYGQNLQGTEAFF. The CDR3 DNA follows: TGTGCCAGCAGTTATGGACAGAATCTTCAAGGAACTGAAGCTTTCTTT.

The J gene is TRBJ1-2, the V gene TRBV29-1; tentative D call: TRBD1 (6 bases). The V gene's germline CDR1 is SQVTM and CDR2 ANQGSEA. The CDR3 is made up of 13 amino acids. With 6 bases removed from V and 6 bases from J, the gap between germline ends came to 17 bases. This CDR3 is CSVRGHGTDGYTF. CDR3 coding DNA: TGCAGCGTGAGGGGACACGGGACGGATGGCTACACCTTC. The full variable domain, in which reference TRBV29-1 and TRBJ1-2 provide the parts outside the CDR3, is SAVISQKPSRDICQRGTSLTIQCQVDSQVTMMFWYRQQPGQSLTLIATANQGSEATYESGFVIDKFPISRPNLTFSTLTVSNMSPEDSSIYLCSVRGHGTDGYTFGSGTRLTVV.

The V and J genes are TRBV2 and TRBJ1-2; TRBD1 might be the D (6 bases). Trimming took off 7 bases at V and 4 bases at J, with 16 bases between the two ends. The CDR3 loop spans 14 amino acids. The germline V gene encodes CDR1 SNHLY and CDR2 FYNNEI. CDR3 region: CASTQGQTSYGYTF. The CDR3 DNA follows: TGTGCCAGCACTCAGGGGCAGACTTCCTATGGCTACACCTTC.

J is TRBJ1-1 and V is TRBV5-1; tentatively, D is TRBD1 (5 bases). CDR1 and CDR2 from the germline V gene are SGHRS and YFSETQ. V lost 2 bases to trimming and J lost 4 bases, with 12 bases between them. The CDR3 covers 14 residues. The CDR3 reads CASSFGSGGTEAFF. For the CDR3, the DNA is TGCGCCAGCAGCTTCGGTAGCGGGGGCACTGAAGCTTTCTTT.

This clone turned up a few times. The J gene is TRBJ1-5, the V gene TRBV7-9; D is unresolved. Looked up from germline, CDR1 is SEHNR and CDR2 is FQNEAQ (reference sequence). Trimming shortened V by 4 bases and J by 4 bases, and 17 bases separated the two germline ends. The CDR3 has 16 amino acids. The CDR3 DNA is TGTGCCAGCAGCTCGGCCGCTGGGCATCTAAATCAGCCCCAGCATTTT. Its protein is CASSSAAGHLNQPQHF. The whole variable domain, filled in from reference TRBV7-9 and TRBJ1-5, reads DTGVSQNPRHKITKRGQNVTFRCDPISEHNRLYWYRQTLGQGPEFLTYFQNEAQLEKSRLLSDRFSAERPKGSFSTLEIQRTEQGDSAMYLCASSSAAGHLNQPQHFGDGTRLSIL.

The chain has TRBV27 and TRBJ2-7; 8 bases are a match to TRBD1. This CDR3 is built from 14 residues. CDR1 and CDR2 from the germline V gene are MNHEY and SMNVEV (reference sequence). The V and J ends lost 8 bases and 4 bases, in that order; junction bases with no gene match: 10. The CDR3 region is CASGRAGGYYEQYF. For the CDR3, the DNA is TGTGCCAGCGGGCGGGCAGGGGGCTATTACGAGCAGTACTTC.

The gene calls are TRBV28 and TRBJ2-5, with D tentatively TRBD2 (6 bases). CDR1 and CDR2 from the germline V gene are MDHEN and SYDVKM. Trimming took 5 bases from V and 5 from J, leaving 21 bases between them. The CDR3 has 16 amino acids. The chain's CDR3 is CASSPGVTRTRETQYF. CDR3 sequence (DNA): TGTGCCAGCAGTCCGGGAGTTACCAGGACCCGGGAGACCCAGTACTTC.